These 26 T cell receptor beta chains came from one sample sequenced in a study of shared clonotypes between healthy human individuals. Generated by immunoSEQ multiplex PCR, the TCRdb table keeps only in-frame clones and is missing some. The table records about 980,000 clones, about 80% of them present only once. Material: memory CD4+ T cells sorted from blood. Subset denoted: CD45RA-negative fraction. These receptors came from a man aged 18 to 30 in good health.

V is TRBV19 and J is TRBJ1-5; D not certain. The germline gives CDR1 LNHDA, CDR2 SQIVND (reference sequence). Trimming cost V 2 bases and J 7 bases, with 15 bases left between them. The CDR3 is made up of 15 amino acids. This CDR3 is CASSIYGVSGQPQHF. CDR3 nucleotide sequence: TGTGCCAGTAGTATATACGGGGTTTCCGGGCAGCCCCAGCATTTT.

Remarks on this clone: Other nucleotide sequences from this sample produce the same CDR3. The chain couples TRBV5-1 to TRBJ1-4; the D gene is possibly TRBD1 (6 bases). Germline V lookup: CDR1 SGHRS, CDR2 YFSETQ. The CDR3 length is 16 residues. The V end was cut by 4 bases, the J end by 0 bases, with 13 bases between. This chain's CDR3 is CASSPLGGTTNEKLFF. CDR3 nucleotide sequence: TGCGCCAGCAGCCCATTGGGGGGCACAACTAATGAAAAACTGTTTTTT.

The rearrangement uses TRBV5-1 and TRBJ2-5; 10 bases line up with TRBD1. Germline V gives CDR1 SGHRS, CDR2 YFSETQ. V lost 0 bases and J lost 5; bases outside the gene matches: 7. The CDR3 length is 16 residues. The CDR3 DNA reads as TGCGCCAGCAGCTTGGAGGGACAGGGGTCTGGGGAGACCCAGTACTTC. Protein: CASSLEGQGSGETQYF. The full variable domain, rest sourced from reference TRBV5-1 and TRBJ2-5, is KAGVTQTPRYLIKTRGQQVTLSCSPISGHRSVSWYQQTPGQGLQFLFEYFSETQRNKGNFPGRFSGRQFSNSRSEMNVSTLELGDSALYLCASSLEGQGSGETQYFGPGTRLLVL.

This chain connects TRBV20-1 to TRBJ2-5, with no clear D. Germline V gives CDR1 DFQATT, CDR2 SNEGSKA (reference sequence). This CDR3 contains 11 residues. With 0 bases removed from V and 5 bases from J, the gap between germline ends came to 4 bases. The CDR3 nucleotides are TGCAGTGCTAGAGATACGGAGACCCAGTACTTC. It is translated as CSARDTETQYF.

This chain joins TRBV6-1 and TRBJ2-7; 8 bases are shared with TRBD1. The CDR3 runs 14 residues. Unmatched junction bases numbered 5, after V lost 1 base and J lost 6 bases. In germline, CDR1 is MNHNS, CDR2 SASEGT. The chain's CDR3 is CASSEVWTGIEQYF. The CDR3 DNA follows: TGTGCCAGCAGTGAAGTTTGGACAGGGATCGAGCAGTACTTC.

This clone was counted once. Other DNA sequences within the sample encode an identical CDR3. V gene TRBV5-4 combines with J gene TRBJ2-3; no reliable D call. V was clipped by 4 bases and J by 4 bases, with 7 bases between them. Germline V gene data show CDR1 as SGHNT and CDR2 as YYREEE (reference sequence). The CDR3 spans 12 residues. The CDR3 region has the DNA TGTGCCAGCAGCCCACGGGCAGATACGCAGTATTTT. Translated, it gives CASSPRADTQYF.

J is TRBJ1-6 and V is TRBV6-6; D unresolved. V shed 4 bases and J shed 0 bases, with 10 bases lying between them. The CDR3 contains 16 residues. Germline loops: CDR1 MNHNY, CDR2 SVGAGI (reference sequence). The CDR3 DNA reads TGTGCCAGCAGTTCGACACCAAGCTCCTATAATTCACCCCTCCACTTT. Translated: CASSSTPSSYNSPLHF.

The chain recombines TRBV5-6 with TRBJ2-5, with D unresolved. Trimming cost V 5 bases and J 7 bases, with 9 bases left between them. Germline CDR1 is SGHDT and CDR2 is YYEEEE. This CDR3 is 11 amino acids long. The DNA of the CDR3 is TGTGCCAGCAGTTCTCTGGGGACCCAGTACTTC. This codes for CASSSLGTQYF.

Concerning this clone itself: At one end the junction does not follow the germline gene, possibly because of a read error. The chain couples TRBV27 to TRBJ2-7; 9 nucleotides line up with TRBD1. The germline CDR1 and CDR2 sequences are MNHEY and SMNVEV (reference sequence). The CDR3 contains 17 residues. The CDR3 reads CASSQTMGQGVSHEQYF. CDR3 DNA sequence: TGTGCCAGCAGTCAAACCATGGGACAGGGCGTCTCCCACGAGCAGTACTTC.

CDR3 sequence (DNA): TGTGCCAGCAGTGAAATCCCGGTAGGAAGGGTCACTGAAGCTTTCTTT. Translated, it gives CASSEIPVGRVTEAFF. V usage is TRBV6-1 and J usage is TRBJ1-1; D gene unclear. The CDR3 is 16 amino acids. Germline V gene lookup returns CDR1 MNHNS and CDR2 SASEGT. V was shortened by 2 bases and J by 4 bases, with 17 bases between the two germline ends.

The gene calls are TRBV5-1 and TRBJ2-1; D remains unclear. The V and J ends lost 3 bases and 6 bases respectively, with 16 bases between them. The CDR3 contains 15 residues. Germline values: CDR1 SGHRS, CDR2 YFSETQ. The CDR3 here is CASSSRLGPANEQFF. CDR3 nucleotide sequence: TGCGCCAGCAGCTCCAGACTTGGCCCCGCCAATGAGCAGTTCTTC.

This chain connects TRBV7-2 to TRBJ2-3, with 7 bases matching TRBD2. The length of the CDR3 is 16 residues. Germline loops: CDR1 SGHTA, CDR2 FQGNSA. J lost 4 bases, V lost 0 bases, and 7 bases had no gene match. The CDR3 coding sequence is TGTGCCAGCAGCTTAGCTGGTAGCGGGTTGTCAGATACGCAGTATTTT. This codes for CASSLAGSGLSDTQYF.

The gene calls are TRBV19 and TRBJ2-5; no definite D call. V lost 4 bases and J 2 bases, leaving 11 bases between the germline ends. CDR3 length: 14 amino acids. Germline V gene lookup returns CDR1 LNHDA and CDR2 SQIVND (reference sequence). The CDR3 reads CASSSWTEQETQYF. In DNA, the CDR3 is TGTGCCAGTAGTAGTTGGACGGAGCAAGAGACCCAGTACTTC.

In its sample, this clone was seen a few times. The V gene is TRBV4-1, the J gene TRBJ1-2; D unclear. Looked up from germline, CDR1 is MGHRA and CDR2 is YSYEKL. V lost 3 bases, J lost 2 bases, and 13 bases lay in between. The CDR3 has 15 amino acids. CDR3 in amino acids: CASSQEQTLNYGYTF. DNA for the CDR3: TGCGCCAGCAGCCAGGAACAGACCCTCAACTATGGCTACACCTTC.

V and J are TRBV30 and TRBJ1-6; possible D gene TRBD1, 6 bases. Germline V gene data show CDR1 as GTSNPN and CDR2 as SVGIG (reference sequence). V was pared by 8 bases and J by 6 bases, with 17 bases between. CDR3 size: 14 residues. CDR3 bases: TGTGCCGGCTCCCGGGGGCCCGCTAATTCACCCCTCCACTTT. This codes for CAGSRGPANSPLHF.

This clone was counted a few times. The rearrangement links TRBV27 to TRBJ1-6; tentatively, D is TRBD1 (5 bases). From germline, CDR1 is MNHEY and CDR2 SMNVEV (reference sequence). With 2 bases removed from V and 2 bases from J, the gap between germline ends came to 10 bases. The CDR3 consists of 16 residues. The DNA for the CDR3 is TGTGCCAGCAGTTTAGGCGGGGGAGCCTATAATTCACCCCTCCACTTT. This encodes CASSLGGGAYNSPLHF.

This clone appeared once. The chain joins TRBV5-6 to TRBJ2-4; 7 bases match TRBD1. The V gene end was trimmed by 4 bases and the J gene end by 10 bases; junction bases not matched to a gene: 5. CDR1 is SGHDT and CDR2 is YYEEEE in the germline V gene. The CDR3 totals 12 residues. CDR3 sequence reads: CASSIGQAIQYF. CDR3 DNA: TGTGCCAGCAGCATTGGACAGGCGATTCAGTACTTC.

DNA of the CDR3: TGTGCCAGTAGTATTGGCCTAGCGGGAACCTACGAGCAGTACTTC. This sequence encodes CASSIGLAGTYEQYF. The chain is built from TRBV19 and TRBJ2-7; TRBD2 agrees at 9 bases. V lost 3 bases, J lost 2 bases, and 5 bases stayed unmatched. CDR3 length equals 15 residues. Germline CDR1 and CDR2: LNHDA and SQIVND (reference sequence).

The rearrangement uses TRBV19 and TRBJ2-1, with TRBD2 matching over 8 bases. With 3 bases clipped from V and 5 bases from J, the junction kept 6 bases outside the gene matches. The CDR3 has 15 residues. Germline V lookup: CDR1 LNHDA, CDR2 SQIVND (reference sequence). The CDR3 bases are TGTGCCAGTAGTATGGACGGGAGGGGAGACAATGAGCAGTTCTTC. As protein: CASSMDGRGDNEQFF.

As DNA, the CDR3 is TGTGCCAGCAGCTCAAATGGGAATAAGGGCGGGAGAGAGACCCAGTACTTC. Translated: CASSSNGNKGGRETQYF. V and J are TRBV21-1 and TRBJ2-5; TRBD2, as called in the table, went unchecked against the DNA. TRBV21-1 is deemed a pseudogene. This CDR3 contains 17 residues.

For this clone: The same CDR3 is also encoded by other DNA sequences in this sample. The chain employs TRBV5-1 and TRBJ2-5; tentatively, D is TRBD2 (5 bases). V was pared by 0 bases and J by 3 bases, with 9 bases between. CDR1 and CDR2 (germline): SGHRS, YFSETQ. This CDR3 has 14 amino acids. The CDR3 sequence is CASSLGTGKETQYF. CDR3 nucleotide sequence: TGCGCCAGCAGCTTGGGGACGGGGAAAGAGACCCAGTACTTC. Full variable domain (rest looked up from reference TRBV5-1 and TRBJ2-5): KAGVTQTPRYLIKTRGQQVTLSCSPISGHRSVSWYQQTPGQGLQFLFEYFSETQRNKGNFPGRFSGRQFSNSRSEMNVSTLELGDSALYLCASSLGTGKETQYFGPGTRLLVL.

In its sample, this clone was seen a few times. The chain recombines TRBV5-6 with TRBJ1-5, with D possibly being TRBD1 (5 bases). This CDR3 is 14 amino acids long. Germline V gene sequence: CDR1 SGHDT, CDR2 YYEEEE. Trimming took 1 base from V and 6 from J, leaving 11 bases between them. As DNA, the CDR3 is TGTGCCAGCAGCTTGTCAGGGAGTGGTCAGCCCCAGCATTTT. This codes for CASSLSGSGQPQHF.

The rearrangement joins TRBV6-5 to TRBJ1-4; no definite D call. Germline V gene sequence: CDR1 MNHEY, CDR2 SVGAGI. This CDR3 has 13 residues. The ends were cut back, 11 bases at V and 4 bases at J, with 14 bases in the middle. For the CDR3, the DNA is TGTGCCGCGGGTGGTCGGCATAATGAAAAACTGTTTTTT. Protein sequence: CAAGGRHNEKLFF.

For this clone: This same CDR3 is encoded by further DNA sequences in the sample. V usage is TRBV28 and J usage is TRBJ2-1; no clear D gene. Germline loops: CDR1 MDHEN, CDR2 SYDVKM. This CDR3 contains 12 residues. Trimming left V 2 bases short and J 7 bases short, with 6 bases between. CDR3 loop: CASSLQGNEQFF. DNA for the CDR3: TGTGCCAGCAGTTTACAAGGGAATGAGCAGTTCTTC. Full variable domain (missing parts from reference TRBV28 and TRBJ2-1): DVKVTQSSRYLVKRTGEKVFLECVQDMDHENMFWYRQDPGLGLRLIYFSYDVKMKEKGDIPEGYSVSREKKERFSLILESASTNQTSMYLCASSLQGNEQFFGPGTRLTVL.

The rearrangement links TRBV4-1 to TRBJ2-1, with TRBD2 matching over 7 bases. This CDR3 contains 18 residues. The germline V gene encodes CDR1 MGHRA and CDR2 YSYEKL. The ends lost 3 bases at V and 3 bases at J; junction bases unmatched: 14. The CDR3 DNA sequence: TGCGCCAGCAGCCAGAAGTTTGGGTCTAGCGGAGTCTACAATGAGCAGTTCTTC. It codes for CASSQKFGSSGVYNEQFF.

In its sample, this clone was seen a few times. This chain uses TRBV5-1 with TRBJ1-1; D gene ambiguous. The CDR3 is 15 residues long. Germline-derived CDR1 and CDR2 are SGHRS and YFSETQ. Between the trimmed V and J ends, which lost 0 bases and 2 bases, there was a span of 11 bases. This CDR3 reads CASSLVAVGNTEAFF. CDR3 bases: TGCGCCAGCAGCTTGGTGGCTGTGGGAAACACTGAAGCTTTCTTT.